These T cell receptor beta chains were read from a single sample in a study of CD8 T cells in Susac syndrome. TCRdb re-analysed the immunoSEQ multiplex PCR reads in MiXCR, keeping a single row per CDR3 protein. The sample shows 90,000 or so distinct CDR3 sequences, about 93% of them seen only once. The sequencing sample was made of CD8+ T cells from PBMCs. All receptors come from a human donor in good health. Each CDR3 is given without its conserved first and last residue. Each record gives: V gene, CDR3 protein.

>TRBV7-2
ASSQGKGDTQY
>TRBV2
ASIGIGSGELF
>TRBV4-1
ASSQPAVGNEKLF
>TRBV14
ASSLVGGSPLH
>TRBV20-1
SARDLQGPLYEQY
>TRBV12-3/TRBV12-4
ASSLGQGVETQY
>TRBV12-5
ASGPGPSLETQY
>TRBV29-1
SVLGSYGYT
>TRBV5-8
ASSQSGGPWDPQH
>TRBV13
ASSLGRGTTEAF
>TRBV3-1
ASSPGAPSYEQY
>TRBV18
ASSPGGGPDTQY
>TRBV2
ASPGTGTGNTIY
>TRBV28
ASSFLGTESSYNSPLH
>TRBV6-6
ASRHGLGSEKLF
>TRBV9
ASSVEGLAGGEDTQY
>TRBV29-1
SVQGASFHTEAF
>TRBV20-1
SARSLRQRLQETQY
>TRBV2
ASSEGPGTGYEQY
>TRBV29-1
SVRQGYAGELF
>TRBV7-6
ASSFPDPPYEQY
>TRBV20-1
SAPYFMGVYNEQF